The rows below give T cell receptor beta chains drawn from one sample of a study of cytomegalovirus exposure and HLA in healthy donors. The data were produced by immunoSEQ multiplex PCR, yet TCRdb's version contains in-frame clones alone and is incomplete. The sample lists about 200,000 clones, 70% to 90% occurring once. Sequenced: PBMCs. Source of these receptors: a woman aged 25 to 45 in good health and CMV-seronegative. CDR3s include the opening cysteine and the closing phenylalanine or tryptophan. D genes are given only for firm matches. Clone size is not always given. Where it is, it says once, few, many or a class for expanded clones.

V,J,length,D,size,DNA,CDR3
TRBV7-6,TRBJ2-5,12,.,.,TGTGCCAGCAGCTCCGGGCAAGAGACCCAGTACTTC,CASSSGQETQYF
TRBV5-1,TRBJ2-3,17,TRBD2,.,TGCGCCAGCAGCAGGAAGCGGGAGGGCCTTGGCACAGATACGCAGTATTTT,CASSRKREGLGTDTQYF
TRBV29-1,TRBJ1-2,14,TRBD1,.,TGCAGCGGGGACAGGGCCCCTTCTAACTATGGCTACACCTTC,CSGDRAPSNYGYTF
TRBV28,TRBJ2-1,16,TRBD2,.,TGTGCCAGCAGTATAATAGCGGGAGGTCTTTACAATGAGCAGTTCTTC,CASSIIAGGLYNEQFF
TRBV18,TRBJ2-5,16,TRBD1,.,TGTGCCAGCTCACCGGCTACCGGGACAGCCCAGGAGACCCAGTACTTC,CASSPATGTAQETQYF
TRBV7-9,TRBJ2-1,15,TRBD2,.,TGTGCCAGCAGCTTAATAGCGGGAGGTAGCAATGAGCAGTTCTTC,CASSLIAGGSNEQFF
TRBV18,TRBJ2-2,14,TRBD1,.,TGTGCCAGCTCACCGGACAGGGTGCTAGGGGAGCTGTTTTTT,CASSPDRVLGELFF
TRBV5-1,TRBJ1-2,15,TRBD1,.,TGCGCCAGCAGCCAGACAAAGGGACAGAACTATGGCTACACCTTC,CASSQTKGQNYGYTF
TRBV7-3,TRBJ2-7,12,.,.,TGTGCCAGCAGCCCTCAGGGTGGCGAGCAGTACTTC,CASSPQGGEQYF
TRBV4-1,TRBJ2-7,14,.,.,TGCGCCAGCAGCCTGGTCCAGCCTCCAGGCGAGCAGTACTTC,CASSLVQPPGEQYF
TRBV28,TRBJ2-7,14,TRBD2,once,TGTGCCAGCAGTTTTGAGCGGGAGGTCTACGAGCAGTACTTC,CASSFEREVYEQYF
TRBV13,TRBJ2-3,17,TRBD2,.,TGTGCCAGCAGCGGGATGACTTGGCGGGAGGGCCGAGATACGCAGTATTTT,CASSGMTWREGRDTQYF
TRBV13,TRBJ1-2,18,.,.,TGTGCCAGCAGCTTAGAAGGTTGGTCAGGGGCTGATAACTATGGCTACACCTTC,CASSLEGWSGADNYGYTF
TRBV10-3,TRBJ2-7,15,TRBD1,.,TGTGCCATCAGTGATCCCATACAGGGGAAGTACGAGCAGTACTTC,CAISDPIQGKYEQYF
TRBV7-9,TRBJ2-3,17,TRBD2,.,TGTGCCAGCAGCTCTCTTGGGACTAGCGTTAACTCAGATACGCAGTATTTT,CASSSLGTSVNSDTQYF
TRBV7-8,TRBJ2-3,16,TRBD2,.,TGTGCCAGCAGTCAAGTTGAGGCGGGAGGAACAGATACGCAGTATTTT,CASSQVEAGGTDTQYF
TRBV13,TRBJ1-2,17,.,.,TGTGCCAGCATCCTTTCCTCCCGGGGGATCCATAACTATGGCTACACCTTC,CASILSSRGIHNYGYTF
TRBV19,TRBJ2-3,16,TRBD2,.,TGTGCCAGTAGTATAGAGACTAGCGGAGACACAGATACGCAGTATTTT,CASSIETSGDTDTQYF
TRBV25-1,TRBJ2-1,11,.,.,TGTGCCAGCAGTGATTGGCCCGTCCAGTTCTTC,CASSDWPVQFF
TRBV7-2,TRBJ2-2,16,.,.,TGTGCCAGCAGCTTATGGGCGGGTATCAACACCGGGGAGCTGTTTTTT,CASSLWAGINTGELFF
TRBV28,TRBJ2-3,17,TRBD2,.,TGTGCCAGCAGTGCGCCGGGACTAGCGGGGCGAGGGGGAACGCAGTATTTT,CASSAPGLAGRGGTQYF
TRBV7-3,TRBJ2-1,18,TRBD2,.,TGTGCCAGCAGCCCACTACCAGGGACGGGAGGGCCAGGCAATGAGCAGTTCTTC,CASSPLPGTGGPGNEQFF
TRBV5-1,TRBJ2-2,16,TRBD1,.,TGCGCCAGCAGCTCCACCGGGACAGCGAACACCGGGGAGCTGTTTTTT,CASSSTGTANTGELFF
TRBV6-5,TRBJ2-5,15,TRBD2,.,TGTGCCAGCAGTTACTACACTAGCGGGGAAGAGACCCAGTACTTC,CASSYYTSGEETQYF
TRBV29-1,TRBJ2-1,16,.,.,TGCAGCGTTGAAATAGCTAAAGCGGCAAGCTACAATGAGCAGTTCTTC,CSVEIAKAASYNEQFF
TRBV7-8,TRBJ2-5,17,TRBD2,.,TGTGCCAGCAGCTTAAGGGGACTAGCGGGGATCCAAGAGACCCAGTACTTC,CASSLRGLAGIQETQYF
TRBV5-6,TRBJ2-4,15,.,.,TGTGCCAGCAGCTTGGGTTCCGGGACAATCCACCCTCAAGCCTTC,CASSLGSGTIHPQAF
TRBV5-6,TRBJ1-2,12,.,.,TGTGCCAGCAGCCGTCCAGCGACGGGCTACACCTTC,CASSRPATGYTF
TRBV6-1,TRBJ2-1,13,TRBD1,.,TGTGCCAGCAGTGCCACAGGGGTAAATGAGCAGTTCTTC,CASSATGVNEQFF
TRBV5-1,TRBJ2-5,14,.,.,TGCGCCAGCAGCTTGGGGCTAGCAGGAGAGACCCAGTACTTC,CASSLGLAGETQYF
TRBV13,TRBJ2-3,17,TRBD2,.,TGTGCCAGCAGCTCTCTGACTAGCGGGGCTGGCACAGATACGCAGTATTTT,CASSSLTSGAGTDTQYF
TRBV27,TRBJ2-2,16,TRBD1,.,TGTGCCAGCAGTTACCGCGGGACAGGGGTCACCGGGGAGCTGTTTTTT,CASSYRGTGVTGELFF
TRBV29-1,TRBJ2-2,13,.,.,TGCAGCGTTTTAGCGCGGGACACCGGGGAGCTGTTTTTT,CSVLARDTGELFF
TRBV18,TRBJ1-4,14,.,few,TGTGCCAGCTCACCGGACAGAACTAATGAAAAACTGTTTTTT,CASSPDRTNEKLFF
TRBV7-9,TRBJ2-1,15,.,.,TGTGCCAGCAGCTCCCGGGTCCTTATCTACAATGAGCAGTTCTTC,CASSSRVLIYNEQFF
TRBV18,TRBJ2-1,14,TRBD1,.,TGTGCCAGCTCCCCCATTCAGGGGGACAATGAGCAGTTCTTC,CASSPIQGDNEQFF